The 5 T cell receptor beta chains listed next were all sequenced from one sample in a study of blood T cell repertoires in COVID-19. Produced via immunoSEQ multiplex PCR; TCRdb's table is partial and in-frame only. The data contain some 140,000 clones, roughly 84% of them singletons. Source material: peripheral blood. The receptors come from a woman older than 75 with acute or convalescent COVID-19.

This sequence joins TRBV4-3 and TRBJ1-6; D not resolved. Germline CDR1 and CDR2: LGHNA and YSLEER. The germline V and J ends were trimmed by 0 bases and 8 bases, with 14 bases remaining between them. The CDR3 length is 16 residues. CDR3 nucleotide sequence: TGCGCCAGCAGCCAAGACTGGGCCTCCGGTGATTCACCCCTCCACTTT. Its translation is CASSQDWASGDSPLHF.

This chain links TRBV7-2 with TRBJ1-4; TRBD1 aligns across 9 bases. There are 15 residues in the CDR3. The germline gives CDR1 SGHTA, CDR2 FQGNSA. Germline trimming cut 5 bases from V and 1 base from J; bases unmatched to any gene: 2. Here the CDR3 DNA reads TGTGCCAGCAGCATGGGACAGGGAACTAATGAAAAACTGTTTTTT. Protein sequence: CASSMGQGTNEKLFF.

This clone appeared many times. The chain joins TRBV27 to TRBJ2-5, with TRBD2 matching 7 bases. The CDR3 is made up of 14 amino acids. The trim removed 3 bases at V and 4 bases at J, leaving 5 bases unmatched. Germline loops: CDR1 MNHEY, CDR2 SMNVEV (reference sequence). The CDR3 DNA reads as TGTGCCAGCAGTTTTGGGGGAGGGAGAGAGACCCAGTACTTC. It translates to CASSFGGGRETQYF.

The chain carries TRBV6-6 and TRBJ2-6; D is unresolved. The CDR3 runs 15 residues. Germline CDR1 and CDR2: MNHNY and SVGAGI (reference sequence). V gave up 11 bases and J gave up 0 bases, with 14 bases separating them. The CDR3: CARARGSSGANVLTF. DNA of the CDR3: TGTGCCCGCGCGAGAGGCAGCTCTGGGGCCAACGTCCTGACTTTC.

This clone occurred once. V usage is TRBV18 and J usage is TRBJ1-1; TRBD1 matches at 12 bases. The germline CDR1 and CDR2 sequences are KGHSH and LQKENI. With V trimmed by 0 bases and J by 1 base, 3 bases remained unmatched. CDR3 length: 17 amino acids. In DNA form, the CDR3 reads TGTGCCAGCTCACCACCGGGGACAGGGGGCCGGAACACTGAAGCTTTCTTT. Encoded protein: CASSPPGTGGRNTEAFF.